These T cell receptor beta chains were read from a single sample in a study of neurological immune-mediated disorders. One entry per CDR3 protein results from TCRdb running MiXCR on the 5' RACE reads. The data hold approximately 40,000 distinct CDR3 sequences, with about 3.8% observed a single time. The sample taken for sequencing was PBMCs. These receptors were collected from a man in his thirties or forties with multiple sclerosis. Each CDR3 is given with its conserved first and last residue. D genes are given only for firm matches. Clone size is given as once, few or many counts, or a class when the clone is expanded.

CDR3: CASSNDQPEAFF
DNA: TGTGCCAGCAGCAATGATCAGCCTGAAGCTTTCTTT
length: 12
V: TRBV5-6
size: many
D: NA
J: TRBJ1-1

CDR3: CSATDTARGNTIYF
DNA: TGCAGTGCTACTGATACGGCCCGAGGGAACACCATATATTTT
length: 14
V: TRBV20-1
size: many
D: NA
J: TRBJ1-3

CDR3: CASSVGTSWATDTQYF
DNA: TGTGCCAGCAGCGTAGGGACTAGCTGGGCCACAGATACGCAGTATTTT
length: 16
V: TRBV9
size: many
D: TRBD2
J: TRBJ2-3

CDR3: CASSQDLARADYGYTF
DNA: TGTGCCAGCAGCCAAGATCTCGCCCGGGCCGACTATGGCTACACCTTC
length: 16
V: TRBV4-2
size: many
D: NA
J: TRBJ1-2

CDR3: CASSLFDVYSPNTEAFF
DNA: TGTGCCAGCAGCCTCTTCGACGTCTACAGCCCGAACACTGAAGCTTTCTTT
length: 17
V: TRBV7-3
size: many
D: NA
J: TRBJ1-1

CDR3: CASSLEELQETQYF
DNA: TGTGCCAGCAGCTTAGAGGAGCTCCAAGAGACCCAGTACTTC
length: 14
V: TRBV7-8
size: many
D: NA
J: TRBJ2-5

CDR3: CSASPGLAAYNEQFF
DNA: TGCAGTGCCTCACCGGGACTAGCGGCTTACAATGAGCAGTTCTTC
length: 15
V: TRBV20-1
size: many
D: TRBD2
J: TRBJ2-1

CDR3: CASSPSTTDTQYF
DNA: TGTGCCAGCAGCCCTTCAACGACAGATACGCAGTATTTT
length: 13
V: TRBV7-8
size: many
D: NA
J: TRBJ2-3

CDR3: CASSFFDQAEAFF
DNA: TGTGCCAGCAGTTTTTTCGATCAAGCTGAAGCTTTCTTT
length: 13
V: TRBV12-3/TRBV12-4
size: many
D: NA
J: TRBJ1-1

CDR3: CASSSGTSNGETQYF
DNA: TGTGCCAGCAGCTCCGGGACTAGCAACGGGGAGACCCAGTACTTC
length: 15
V: TRBV7-2
size: many
D: TRBD2
J: TRBJ2-5

CDR3: CSARRANTEAFF
DNA: TGCAGTGCTAGACGGGCTAACACTGAAGCTTTCTTT
length: 12
V: TRBV20-1
size: many
D: NA
J: TRBJ1-1

CDR3: CASSLSTGDGYTF
DNA: TGTGCCAGCAGCTTATCAACAGGGGATGGCTACACCTTC
length: 13
V: TRBV7-2
size: many
D: TRBD1
J: TRBJ1-2